This is a list of T cell receptor beta chains from one sample in a study of shared clonotypes between healthy human individuals. The repertoire was sequenced with immunoSEQ multiplex PCR; TCRdb's copy has only in-frame clones and lacks some. Of 2 million to 2.5 million clones in the sample, more than 85% were seen once. Material for sequencing was naive CD4+ T cells from PBMCs. These receptors all come from a man younger than 30 in good health. Some clones in this sample may be carry-over from other donors' samples. CDR3s include the opening cysteine and the closing phenylalanine or tryptophan. A D gene is named only where the DNA matches it firmly. Clone size appears in some rows only: once, few, many, or a class for an expanded clone.

CDR3aa,CDR3nt,j_gene,abundance,v_gene,d_gene
CASSLLAERTDTQYF,TGTGCCAGCAGTCTACTAGCGGAGCGCACAGATACGCAGTATTTT,TRBJ2-3,-,TRBV16,TRBD2
CASSPDRVRGETQYF,TGTGCCAGCAGCCCAGACAGGGTGAGGGGAGAGACCCAGTACTTC,TRBJ2-5,-,TRBV7-2,TRBD1
CASSVGTSGDTQYF,TGTGCCAGCAGCGTCGGGACTAGCGGAGATACGCAGTATTTT,TRBJ2-3,-,TRBV7-9,TRBD2
CASSWGDRAGYTF,TGTGCCAGCAGTTGGGGGGACAGGGCGGGCTACACCTTC,TRBJ1-2,once,TRBV6-5,TRBD1
CASSPGGTEPNEKLFF,TGTGCCAGCAGTCCAGGAGGGACAGAGCCCAATGAAAAACTGTTTTTT,TRBJ1-4,-,TRBV28,TRBD1
CASSFFSGYAGELFF,TGCGCCAGCAGCTTTTTTTCAGGGTACGCCGGGGAGCTGTTTTTT,TRBJ2-2,-,TRBV5-1,-
CASSLVGSYNEQFF,TGTGCCAGCAGCTTAGTGGGTAGCTACAATGAGCAGTTCTTC,TRBJ2-1,-,TRBV11-2,-
CASSVGQANEKLFF,TGCGCCAGCAGCGTGGGACAGGCGAATGAAAAACTGTTTTTT,TRBJ1-4,-,TRBV5-1,TRBD1
CASSRAGATYEQYF,TGTGCCAGCAGCCGAGCTGGGGCAACCTACGAGCAGTACTTC,TRBJ2-7,-,TRBV7-9,-
CASSLFRRTVAYEQYF,TGTGCCAGCAGTTTATTCCGAAGGACAGTTGCCTACGAGCAGTACTTC,TRBJ2-7,once,TRBV27,-
CASTQQGEETQYF,TGTGCCAGCACCCAACAGGGTGAAGAGACCCAGTACTTC,TRBJ2-5,-,TRBV7-9,-
CATGRGASGNTIYF,TGTGCCACCGGGCGGGGGGCATCTGGAAACACCATATATTTT,TRBJ1-3,-,TRBV28,-
CASSLDRMNGYTF,TGCGCCAGCAGCCTAGACAGGATGAATGGCTACACCTTC,TRBJ1-2,-,TRBV5-1,-
CASSFAGRSGYTF,TGTGCCAGCAGTTTTGCGGGGCGAAGTGGCTACACCTTC,TRBJ1-2,-,TRBV28,-
CASSPPIGGSATNEKLFF,TGTGCCAGCTCACCACCGATAGGGGGATCTGCAACTAATGAAAAACTGTTTTTT,TRBJ1-4,-,TRBV18,-
CASSFGEDEKLFF,TGTGCCAGCAGCTTCGGGGAAGATGAAAAACTGTTTTTT,TRBJ1-4,once,TRBV5-6,-
CASSPPTRTAAYEQYF,TGTGCCAGTAGTCCACCGACCCGGACAGCAGCTTACGAGCAGTACTTC,TRBJ2-7,-,TRBV19,-
CASRPTGAHSYEQYF,TGTGCCAGCAGGCCGACAGGGGCCCACTCCTACGAGCAGTACTTC,TRBJ2-7,-,TRBV27,TRBD1
CASSPTETSGRAAGELFF,TGTGCCAGCAGCCCCACGGAGACGAGCGGGAGGGCCGCCGGGGAGCTGTTTTTT,TRBJ2-2,-,TRBV7-8,TRBD2